This TCR beta chain stems from a study of technical replicates of blood from a few donors (dated by TCRdb to between 2016 and 2019). The CDR3 measures 14 amino acids from cysteine to phenylalanine. Only the CDR3 portion is preserved as DNA: 42 bases, with reading frame beginning at the first base. CDR1 is given as MDHEN and CDR2 as SYDVKM, both from the germline V gene. V was cut back by 6 bases and J by 4 bases, leaving a gap of 13 bases between them. Concerning this clone itself: No cognate antigen has been identified for it. Per-nucleotide qualities are absent, and no much larger clonotype sits a single base away.

The library was made by the immunoSEQ multiplex PCR assay. TCRdb's version of the immuneACCESS table is confined to in-frame rearrangements and falls short of the full clone set. An unresolved V gene accounts for under half of the shortfall where checked; the remainder is of unknown origin. This sample comprises roughly 76,000 clones, 94% of them detected only once. The ten largest clones represent 0.26% of the sample. The sequenced material came from T cells isolated from PBMCs. The source is a human donor in good health. Recombination linked TRBV28 to TRBJ1-3; no D gene call is confident. Here is the DNA: TGTGCCAGCAGCAAAGGCGGCGCAGGAAACACCATATATTTT. It codes for CASSKGGAGNTIYF.